What follows are 26 T cell receptor beta chains derived from one specimen sequenced in a study of CDR3 diversity in severe acne. TCRdb passed the PCR reads through MiXCR, listing each CDR3 protein once. The sample has about 85,000 distinct CDR3 sequences, about 48% seen once. Material: blood. The receptors originated from a male donor in good health, serving as a control.

In DNA, the CDR3 is TGTGCCAGCGCCGGGACCCTCATCGTCCCCCTCCACTTT. Its protein product is CASAGTLIVPLHF. The rearrangement joins TRBV6-5 to TRBJ1-6; TRBD1 might be the D (5 bases). V was shortened by 8 bases and J by 13 bases, with 18 bases between the two germline ends. The CDR3 covers 13 residues. CDR1 MNHEY and CDR2 SVGAGI come from the germline V gene.

The V call is TRBV24-1, the J call TRBJ2-3, with D unresolved. The CDR3 consists of 14 residues. V shed 5 bases and J shed 4 bases, with 12 bases lying between them. CDR1 is KGHDR, CDR2 SFDVKD, per germline. CDR3 amino acids: CATSGPGDADTQYF. In nucleotides, the CDR3 is TGTGCCACCAGTGGTCCGGGTGATGCAGATACGCAGTATTTT.

This clonotype was detected many times. The chain links TRBV13 to TRBJ2-5, with D perhaps TRBD2 (5 bases). CDR1 is PRHDT and CDR2 is FYEKMQ in the germline V gene (reference sequence). The CDR3 length is 15 residues. V lost 3 bases and J lost 6, with 17 bases in between. CDR3 protein: CASSLYGGTRKTQYF. The CDR3 bases are TGTGCCAGCAGCTTGTACGGAGGAACTAGGAAGACCCAGTACTTC.

The chain couples TRBV20-1 to TRBJ2-7, with no clear D. The CDR3 consists of 10 residues. With 5 bases removed from V and 3 bases from J, the gap between germline ends came to 5 bases. In germline, CDR1 is DFQATT, CDR2 SNEGSKA (reference sequence). The CDR3 loop is CSAGIYEQYF. The CDR3, as DNA: TGCAGTGCTGGGATCTACGAGCAGTACTTC.

The chain recombines TRBV5-1 with TRBJ1-1; D call uncertain. The CDR3 is made up of 13 amino acids. Germline CDR1 and CDR2: SGHRS and YFSETQ. The ends were cut back, 4 bases at V and 2 bases at J, with 9 bases in the middle. In DNA form, the CDR3 reads TGCGCCAGCAGCCCACCTTTTAACACTGAAGCTTTCTTT. Translating it yields CASSPPFNTEAFF.

This clonotype has a handful of counts. The genes are TRBV5-4 and TRBJ1-4; D call uncertain. Trimming stripped 0 bases from V and 3 bases from J, with 12 bases between. Germline assignment: CDR1 SGHNT and CDR2 YYREEE (reference sequence). This CDR3 comprises 16 residues. The CDR3 region is CASSLGGAHSNEKLFF. The CDR3 nucleotides read TGTGCCAGCAGCTTGGGTGGCGCACACTCTAATGAAAAACTGTTTTTT.

The chain links TRBV14 to TRBJ1-2, with D perhaps matching TRBD1 (5 bases). From germline, CDR1 is SGHDN and CDR2 FVKESK. V lost 4 bases to trimming and J lost 4 bases, with 16 bases between them. CDR3 length: 15 residues. The CDR3 DNA reads TGTGCCAGCAGCCGCGGGGGGGGTGAGAGCTATGGCTACACCTTC. This encodes CASSRGGGESYGYTF.

The rearrangement uses TRBV6-4 and TRBJ2-1; 11 bases line up with TRBD2. There are 14 residues in the CDR3. CDR1 is MRHNA, CDR2 SNTAGT, per germline. V was pared by 4 bases and J by 6 bases, with 2 bases of the junction left unmatched. The CDR3 DNA sequence: TGTGCCAGCAGTGGTAGCGGGAGGGCCAATGAGCAGTTCTTC. Protein: CASSGSGRANEQFF.

This rearrangement joins TRBV11-3 to TRBJ2-2; D remains ambiguous. The CDR3 is 16 residues long. CDR1 SGHNT and CDR2 YENEEA come from the germline V gene. V lost 8 bases and J 4 bases, leaving 20 bases between the germline ends. The CDR3 region has the DNA TGTGCCAGCGGGCCTGGTCGGTTAACGGGCACCGGGGAGCTGTTTTTT. This sequence encodes CASGPGRLTGTGELFF.

As regards this clonotype: This may come from a read error, since a much larger clone is one base off. The genes are TRBV4-1 and TRBJ2-1; 14 bases map to TRBD2. The V segment lost 2 bases and the J segment 5 bases; nucleotides outside the gene matches: 8. Germline CDR1 MGHRA, CDR2 YSYEKL. This CDR3 region has 18 residues. In DNA, the CDR3 is TGCGCCAGCAGCCAACTGCCGACTAGCGGGAGGGCCCACAATGAGCAGTTCTTC. Protein: CASSQLPTSGRAHNEQFF.

This clonotype came up a few times. The gene calls are TRBV7-2 and TRBJ2-7; possible D gene TRBD2, 5 bases. The germline V gene has CDR1 SGHTA and CDR2 FQGNSA. This CDR3 spans 13 amino acids. Between the trimmed V and J ends, which lost 3 bases and 7 bases, there was a span of 13 bases. CDR3 protein: CASSLAGAGEQYF. CDR3 in DNA: TGTGCCAGCAGCTTGGCGGGTGCGGGTGAGCAGTACTTC.

Comment on this clonotype: An end of the junction does not agree with germline; a read error may underlie this. The chain uses TRBV15 and TRBJ2-7; 7 bases map to TRBD1. Germline V CDR1 and CDR2: LNHNV, YYDKDF (reference sequence). This CDR3 comprises 15 residues. This CDR3 is CATSSPGTALFEQCF. CDR3 in DNA: TGTGCCACCAGCAGCCCCGGGACAGCACTATTCGAGCAGTGCTTC.

To note about this clonotype: A read error may explain this, as a much larger clone is one base away. This chain joins TRBV28 and TRBJ2-7, with D possibly being TRBD1 (6 bases). Germline lookup yields CDR1 MDHEN and CDR2 SYDVKM. The CDR3 covers 12 residues. Here the CDR3 reads CVSHRVSDEQYF. CDR3 nucleotide sequence: TGTGTCAGCCACAGGGTCTCCGACGAGCAGTACTTC.

The genes are TRBV5-4 and TRBJ1-4; TRBD1 matches 10 bases. The CDR3 runs 14 residues. From germline, CDR1 is SGHNT and CDR2 YYREEE (reference sequence). Losses at the gene ends were 4 bases for V and 8 bases for J; bases not matched to a gene: 5. The CDR3 protein is CASSPGQGGEKLFF. DNA for the CDR3: TGTGCCAGCAGCCCCGGACAGGGGGGCGAAAAACTGTTTTTT.

The rearrangement joins TRBV10-2 to TRBJ1-1; D call uncertain. Per germline, CDR1 WSHSY and CDR2 SAAADI. The CDR3 runs to 13 residues. The V gene lost 3 bases and the J gene lost 3 bases, with 8 bases spanning the gap. CDR3 bases: TGCGCCAGCAGTGACGCAGAATACACTGAAGCTTTCTTT. It specifies CASSDAEYTEAFF.

This clonotype appeared a single time. The chain couples TRBV6-1 to TRBJ1-6, with D unclear. The length of the CDR3 is 16 residues. CDR1 and CDR2 (germline): MNHNS, SASEGT. Trimming shortened V by 0 bases and J by 13 bases, and 19 bases separated the two germline ends. The CDR3 DNA reads TGTGCCAGCAGTGAAGCGGACGGGGTTGGCAATCAGCCCCTCCACTTT. It translates to CASSEADGVGNQPLHF.

This clonotype has a count of ten or more. The chain has TRBV30 and TRBJ2-3, with 8 nucleotides matching TRBD1. In germline, CDR1 is GTSNPN, CDR2 SVGIG (reference sequence). The CDR3 length is 14 residues. V was pared by 6 bases and J by 0 bases, with 5 bases of the junction left unmatched. The CDR3 DNA reads TGTGCCTGTTCTGGACAGGGTAGCACAGATACGCAGTATTTT. Its translation: CACSGQGSTDTQYF.

This clonotype is a singleton in its sample. V gene TRBV29-1 combines with J gene TRBJ1-2, with D uncertain. The V gene's germline CDR1 is SQVTM and CDR2 ANQGSEA. This CDR3 spans 12 amino acids. CDR3 nucleotide sequence: TGCAGTTTATCGGTGGATAAGGATGGCTACACCTTC. Translation gives CSLSVDKDGYTF.

The chain is built from TRBV3-1 and TRBJ1-2, with TRBD1 matching 8 bases. Germline V CDR1 and CDR2: LGHDT, YNNKEL (reference sequence). The CDR3 runs to 15 residues. The V gene end was trimmed by 0 bases and the J gene end by 3 bases; junction bases not matched to a gene: 3. The CDR3 nucleotides are TGTGCCAGCAGCCAAGAGCAGGGGGCGTACTATGGCTACACCTTC. Amino acids: CASSQEQGAYYGYTF.

This clonotype appeared many times. V is TRBV25-1 and J is TRBJ1-1; D is unclear. The ends were cut back, 5 bases at V and 0 bases at J, with 16 bases in the middle. CDR1 and CDR2 (germline): MGHDK, SYGVNS. This CDR3 has 16 amino acids. CDR3 in DNA: TGTGCCAGCAGTTTTGTAAGGGAAACCATGAACACTGAAGCTTTCTTT. Translation gives CASSFVRETMNTEAFF.

The V call is TRBV5-1, the J call TRBJ1-5; no firm D call. The germline V gene encodes CDR1 SGHRS and CDR2 YFSETQ. Trimming left V 2 bases short and J 6 bases short, with 9 bases between. This CDR3 is built from 13 residues. DNA of the CDR3: TGCGCCAGCAGCTTAGGTGGCAGTCAGCCCCAGCATTTT. Translating gives CASSLGGSQPQHF.

This chain joins TRBV7-2 and TRBJ2-5, with 7 bases fitting TRBD2. This CDR3 is built from 15 residues. Looked up from germline, CDR1 is SGHTA and CDR2 is FQGNSA. V gave up 5 bases and J gave up 1 base; unmatched junction bases: 7. Here the CDR3 reads CASSPSGEGQETQYF. DNA of the CDR3: TGTGCCAGCAGCCCATCGGGGGAGGGCCAAGAGACCCAGTACTTC.

This chain links TRBV28 with TRBJ2-1; 7 bases match TRBD1. CDR3 length equals 17 residues. CDR1 and CDR2 (germline): MDHEN, SYDVKM. V lost 3 bases, J lost 0 bases, and 8 bases stayed unmatched. The CDR3 sequence: CASSFGGQLSSYNEQFF. The CDR3 bases are TGTGCCAGCAGTTTTGGGGGACAGCTTAGCTCCTACAATGAGCAGTTCTTC.

As concerns this clonotype: With a much larger clone just one base away, this may be a read error. V and J are TRBV29-1 and TRBJ1-5; D possibly corresponds to TRBD1 (5 bases). This CDR3 has 13 residues. Germline V lookup: CDR1 SQVTM, CDR2 ANQGSEA. CDR3 region: CSVAGTENQPKHF. In DNA, the CDR3 is TGCAGCGTTGCGGGGACCGAGAATCAGCCCAAGCATTTT.

The chain links TRBV6-6 to TRBJ1-3; TRBD1 matches 7 bases. Germline V gene data show CDR1 as MNHNY and CDR2 as SVGAGI (reference sequence). V shed 2 bases, J shed 6 bases, and the junction held 7 bases outside the gene matches. The CDR3 runs 15 residues. The CDR3 coding sequence is TGTGCCAGCAGTTACGGGGCAGGGGGTGAAAACACCATATATTTT. Translating gives CASSYGAGGENTIYF.

This rearrangement joins TRBV7-9 to TRBJ2-7; the D gene could be TRBD1 or TRBD2 (5 bases each). This CDR3 is built from 13 residues. V lost 5 bases and J lost 7, with 15 bases in between. Germline V CDR1 and CDR2: SEHNR, FQNEAQ (reference sequence). The CDR3 nucleotides read TGTGCCAGCAGCACGGGACCGAACAGGGAGCAGTACTTC. Protein: CASSTGPNREQYF.